A selection of T cell receptor beta chains follows, all from one sample in a study of post-analysis software for immune sequencing data. TCRdb fed the PCR reads into MiXCR, producing one record per CDR3 protein. The sample holds approximately 730,000 distinct CDR3 sequences; roughly 50% are singletons and the top ten take 4.9%. Sequenced sample: blood. The receptors come from a girl aged 5-17 years with multiple sclerosis. Each CDR3 is given with its conserved first and last residue. A D gene is named only where the DNA matches it firmly. Expanded clones are given a class, and other clones once, few, many or no size at all.

V,D,J,size,DNA,CDR3
TRBV29-1,TRBD1,TRBJ2-7,many,TGCAGCGTTGAAGATCGGGACAGACCGACCTACGAGCAGTACTTC,CSVEDRDRPTYEQYF
TRBV10-3,.,TRBJ1-2,.,TGTGCCATCAGGTCGAACGACTATGGCTACACCTTC,CAIRSNDYGYTF
TRBV4-1,.,TRBJ2-5,.,TGCGCCAGCAGCCAACCCGAGGAGACCCAGTACTTC,CASSQPEETQYF
TRBV28,TRBD2,TRBJ2-3,few,TGTGCCAGCAGTTTTACCCTCGGACTAGCGGACTTCACAGATACGCAGTATTTT,CASSFTLGLADFTDTQYF
TRBV11-3,TRBD2,TRBJ2-7,.,TGTGCCAGCAGCTCCGCGAATGTAGCGGGAGGGCCACTGTATGAGCAGTACTTC,CASSSANVAGGPLYEQYF
TRBV28,TRBD2,TRBJ2-3,.,TGTGCCAGCAGTCACCGACTAGCGGGAGAATCAGATACGCAGTATTTT,CASSHRLAGESDTQYF
TRBV12-3/TRBV12-4,.,TRBJ2-5,.,TGTGCCAGCAGTATCACCGGGGCTGGAACCCAGTACTTC,CASSITGAGTQYF
TRBV5-6,TRBD1,TRBJ2-2,.,TGTGCCAGCAGCCCCGTGACCCGACAGGGGGCAACCGGGGAGCTGTTTTTT,CASSPVTRQGATGELFF
TRBV6-2/TRBV6-3,.,TRBJ1-1,.,TGTGCCAGCAGCGACATAGTAACTGGAGCTTTCTTT,CASSDIVTGAFF
TRBV29-1,.,TRBJ2-6,.,TGCAGCGCCGAAGGTGGGGCCGGGGCCAACGTCCTGACTTTC,CSAEGGAGANVLTF
TRBV10-3,.,TRBJ2-2,.,TGTGCCATCAGTGAGTCGAGCTCGATCCCCGGGGAGCTGTTTTTT,CAISESSSIPGELFF
TRBV11-2,.,TRBJ1-2,.,TGTGCCAGCAGCTTAGCAGGGTGTCAAGGCTACACCTTC,CASSLAGCQGYTF
TRBV27,.,TRBJ1-4,few,TGTGCCAGCAGTCTCCTGGCGGCCCCGGGGTCGAAACTGTTTTTT,CASSLLAAPGSKLFF
TRBV6-5,TRBD1,TRBJ2-4,.,TGTGCCAGCAGTTACGGGCAGGGGGCGTGGGAGCAGTACTTC,CASSYGQGAWEQYF
TRBV2,.,TRBJ1-5,.,TGTGCCACAAATCTCCTGGGTCAGCCCCAGCATTTT,CATNLLGQPQHF
TRBV7-2,.,TRBJ2-7,few,TGTGCCAGCAGCCGGTGGTACGAGCAGTACTTC,CASSRWYEQYF
TRBV5-1,.,TRBJ1-4,few,TGCGCCAGCCGCCCGTCGGTGGGATCGAATGAAAAACTGTTTTTT,CASRPSVGSNEKLFF
TRBV13,TRBD1,TRBJ2-7,.,TGTGCCAGCAGCCATAGAGAGGGGGCGGAAGTCTACGAGCAGTACTTC,CASSHREGAEVYEQYF
TRBV9,TRBD2,TRBJ2-7,.,TGTGCCAGCAGCGTAGGCGGGGGGTTGCCCTACGAGCAGTACTTC,CASSVGGGLPYEQYF
TRBV2,TRBD1,TRBJ2-1,.,TGTGCCAGCAGTGAGACGGGACAGGGGAATGAGCAGTTCTTC,CASSETGQGNEQFF
TRBV6-1,.,TRBJ2-7,.,TGTGCCAGCAGTGATAGGTCCCGCTACGAGCAGTACTTC,CASSDRSRYEQYF
TRBV10-3,TRBD1,TRBJ2-1,few,TGTGCCATCAGTGAGTCGGGACAGGGGGCGATCCCCTACAATGAGCAGTTCTTC,CAISESGQGAIPYNEQFF
TRBV4-1,.,TRBJ2-5,few,TGCGCCAGCAGCCCACCATCGGGAGAGACCCAGTACTTC,CASSPPSGETQYF
TRBV6-2/TRBV6-3,.,TRBJ2-1,.,TGTGCCAGCAGTTACTCGGCTGGGACGGGAAATGAGCAGTTCTTC,CASSYSAGTGNEQFF
TRBV3-1,TRBD2,TRBJ2-1,.,TGTGCCAGCAGCCTGGCGGGAGCTTCCAATGAGCAGTTCTTC,CASSLAGASNEQFF
TRBV10-3,.,TRBJ2-2,.,TGTGCCATCAGCTCATCTAGTACCGGGGAGCTGTTTTTT,CAISSSSTGELFF
TRBV3-1,.,TRBJ2-5,.,TGTGCCAGCAGCCCGAAGGGGCGACAAGAGACCCAGTACTTC,CASSPKGRQETQYF
TRBV29-1,TRBD2,TRBJ2-4,.,TGCAGCGCCGGAGCGGGAGACGCCAAAAACATTCAGTACTTC,CSAGAGDAKNIQYF